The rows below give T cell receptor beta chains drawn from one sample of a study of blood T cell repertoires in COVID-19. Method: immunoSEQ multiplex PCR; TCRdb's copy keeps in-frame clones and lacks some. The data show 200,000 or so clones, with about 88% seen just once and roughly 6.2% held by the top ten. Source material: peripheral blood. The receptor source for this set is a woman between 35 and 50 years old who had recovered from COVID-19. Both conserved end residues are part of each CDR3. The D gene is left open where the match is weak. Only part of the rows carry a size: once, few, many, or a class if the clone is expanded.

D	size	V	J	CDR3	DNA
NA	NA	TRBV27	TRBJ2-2	CASSPWGDTGELFF	TGTGCCAGCAGTCCATGGGGGGACACCGGGGAGCTGTTTTTT
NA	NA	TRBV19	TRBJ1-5	CASSIWETSNQPQHF	TGTGCCAGTAGTATCTGGGAGACTAGCAATCAGCCCCAGCATTTT
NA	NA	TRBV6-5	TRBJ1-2	CASSQITVDRSGYTF	TGTGCCAGCAGCCAAATTACCGTAGACAGGTCTGGCTACACCTTC
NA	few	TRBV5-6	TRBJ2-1	CASSLTGTTREQFF	TGTGCCAGCAGCTTGACGGGGACAACCAGAGAGCAGTTCTTC
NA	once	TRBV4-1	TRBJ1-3	CASSQESSRVGNTIYF	TGCGCCAGCAGCCAAGAGTCGAGCCGGGTGGGAAACACCATATATTTT
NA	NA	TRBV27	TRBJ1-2	CASRPMGGSYGYTF	TGTGCCAGCAGACCCATGGGGGGGTCCTATGGCTACACCTTC
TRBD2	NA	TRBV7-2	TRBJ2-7	CASSLTSGAYEQYF	TGTGCCAGCAGCCTTACTAGCGGGGCTTACGAGCAGTACTTC
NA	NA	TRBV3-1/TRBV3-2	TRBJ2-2	CASSQDRGIGADTGELFF	TGTGCCAGCAGCCAAGATCGAGGAATAGGGGCCGACACCGGGGAGCTGTTTTTT
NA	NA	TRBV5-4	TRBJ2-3	CASSFHESDTQYF	TGTGCCAGCAGCTTCCACGAGAGTGATACGCAGTATTTT
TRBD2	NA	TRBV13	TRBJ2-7	CASSFHSGFPYEQYF	TGTGCCAGCAGCTTTCATAGCGGGTTTCCCTACGAGCAGTACTTC
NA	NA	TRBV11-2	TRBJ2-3	CASSPPAATDTQYF	TGTGCCAGCAGCCCCCCGGCGGCCACAGATACGCAGTATTTT
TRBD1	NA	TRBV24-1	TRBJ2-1	CATSDNGQGYNEQFF	TGTGCCACCAGTGATAACGGACAGGGCTACAATGAGCAGTTCTTC
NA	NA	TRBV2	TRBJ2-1	CASRGGNYNEQFF	TGTGCCAGCAGGGGCGGGAACTACAATGAGCAGTTCTTC
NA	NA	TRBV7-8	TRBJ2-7	CASSLGGIIEQYF	TGTGCCAGCAGCTTAGGCGGGATCATCGAGCAGTACTTC
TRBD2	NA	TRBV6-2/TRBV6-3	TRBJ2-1	CASSREAGGINEQFF	TGTGCCAGCAGTCGAGAAGCGGGAGGTATAAATGAGCAGTTCTTC
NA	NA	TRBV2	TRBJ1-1	CASSSQGKNTEAFF	TGTGCCAGCAGTAGCCAGGGGAAGAACACTGAAGCTTTCTTT
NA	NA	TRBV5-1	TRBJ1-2	CASSSPQGSYGYTF	TGCGCCAGCAGCTCGCCACAGGGAAGCTATGGCTACACCTTC
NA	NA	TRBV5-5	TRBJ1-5	CASSPGGNQPQHF	TGTGCCAGCAGCCCCGGGGGCAATCAGCCCCAGCATTTT
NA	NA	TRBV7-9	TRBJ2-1	CASSPQGEEQFF	TGTGCCAGCAGCCCACAGGGAGAGGAGCAGTTCTTC
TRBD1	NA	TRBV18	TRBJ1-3	CASSPETGATGNTIYF	TGTGCCAGCTCACCAGAGACAGGGGCAACGGGAAACACCATATATTTT
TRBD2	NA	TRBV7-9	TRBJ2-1	CASSLVVAGDNNEQFF	TGTGCCAGCAGCTTAGTTGTAGCGGGGGATAACAATGAGCAGTTCTTC
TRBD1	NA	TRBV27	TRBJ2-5	CASSRDRGRVETQYF	TGTGCCAGCAGTAGAGACAGGGGGCGCGTGGAGACCCAGTACTTC
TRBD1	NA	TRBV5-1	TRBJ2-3	CASSLEQGADTQYF	TGCGCCAGCAGCTTGGAACAGGGGGCAGATACGCAGTATTTT
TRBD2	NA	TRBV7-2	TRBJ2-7	CASSHTSGRFNEQYF	TGTGCCAGCAGCCATACTAGCGGGAGGTTCAACGAGCAGTACTTC
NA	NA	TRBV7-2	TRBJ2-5	CASSPHSGPQETQYF	TGTGCCAGCAGCCCGCATAGCGGACCCCAAGAGACCCAGTACTTC
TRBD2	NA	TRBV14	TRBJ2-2	CASQTSGRAANGELFF	TGTGCCAGCCAGACTAGCGGGAGGGCCGCCAACGGGGAGCTGTTTTTT
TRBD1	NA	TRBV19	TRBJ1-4	CASRRTGFEKLFF	TGTGCCAGTAGAAGGACAGGGTTTGAAAAACTGTTTTTT
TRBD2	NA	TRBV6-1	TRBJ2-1	CASSGGTSGEFNEQFF	TGTGCCAGCAGTGGGGGAACTAGCGGTGAATTCAATGAGCAGTTCTTC
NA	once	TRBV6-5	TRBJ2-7	CASSYSSGEWYEQYF	TGTGCCAGCAGTTACTCGTCGGGGGAGTGGTACGAGCAGTACTTC
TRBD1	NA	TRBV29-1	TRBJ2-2	CSVEIGQGTGELFF	TGCAGCGTTGAAATTGGACAGGGCACCGGGGAGCTGTTTTTT
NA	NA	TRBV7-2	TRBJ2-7	CASSPKGVGQSSYEQYF	TGTGCCAGCAGCCCCAAAGGGGTGGGGCAGTCCTCCTACGAGCAGTACTTC
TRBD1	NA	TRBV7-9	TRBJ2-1	CASSRSLGQANEQFF	TGTGCCAGCAGCCGCTCCCTCGGACAGGCCAATGAGCAGTTCTTC
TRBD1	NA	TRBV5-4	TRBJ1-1	CASSNPGQGYTEAFF	TGTGCCAGCAGCAACCCGGGACAGGGTTACACTGAAGCTTTCTTT
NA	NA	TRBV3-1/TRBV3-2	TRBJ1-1	CASSRRGEGTEAFF	TGTGCCAGCAGCCGTCGGGGAGAGGGCACTGAAGCTTTCTTT
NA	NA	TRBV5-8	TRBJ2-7	CASSRLGGQYF	TGTGCCAGCAGCCGCCTAGGGGGGCAGTACTTC
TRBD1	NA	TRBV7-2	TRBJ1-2	CASSLVGGQGVRWGYTF	TGTGCCAGCAGCTTAGTAGGAGGACAGGGGGTCCGCTGGGGCTACACCTTC
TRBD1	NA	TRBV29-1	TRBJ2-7	CSVETGGENEQYF	TGCAGCGTTGAAACAGGGGGAGAAAACGAGCAGTACTTC
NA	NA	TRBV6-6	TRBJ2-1	CASRPDLAGNEQFF	TGTGCCAGCAGACCCGATCTGGCTGGTAATGAGCAGTTCTTC
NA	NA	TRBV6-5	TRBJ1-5	CASSRDFNNQPQHF	TGTGCCAGCAGCCGGGACTTCAACAATCAGCCCCAGCATTTT
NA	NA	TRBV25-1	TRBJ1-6	CASSELGARESGSPLHF	TGTGCCAGCAGTGAATTGGGCGCAAGAGAGTCTGGTTCACCCCTCCACTTT
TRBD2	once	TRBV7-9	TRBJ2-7	CASSHLAGVSYEQYF	TGTGCCAGCAGTCATTTAGCGGGAGTCTCCTACGAGCAGTACTTC
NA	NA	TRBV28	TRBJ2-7	CASTQQGSSYEQYF	TGTGCCAGCACTCAACAGGGATCCTCCTACGAGCAGTACTTC
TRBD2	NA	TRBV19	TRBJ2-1	CASSGTSGNYNEQFF	TGTGCCAGTAGTGGGACTAGCGGCAACTACAATGAGCAGTTCTTC
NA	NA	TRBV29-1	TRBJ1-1	CSVSGETEAFF	TGCAGCGTTTCAGGGGAGACTGAAGCTTTCTTT
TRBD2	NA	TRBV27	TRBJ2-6	CASSDTSGVSGANVLTF	TGTGCCAGCAGTGACACTAGCGGGGTCTCTGGGGCCAACGTCCTGACTTTC
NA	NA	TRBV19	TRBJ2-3	CASSLLLDPGTDTQYF	TGTGCCAGTAGTCTCCTACTAGACCCAGGCACAGATACGCAGTATTTT
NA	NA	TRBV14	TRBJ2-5	CASSQQLGTWTGQETQYF	TGTGCCAGCAGCCAGCAACTAGGGACTTGGACGGGGCAAGAGACCCAGTACTTC
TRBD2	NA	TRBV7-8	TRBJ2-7	CASSLSGTSGYEQYF	TGTGCCAGCAGCTTATCCGGGACTAGCGGCTACGAGCAGTACTTC